This entry lists 8 T cell receptor beta chains sequenced from one sample in a study of CD8+CD57+ T cells in acquired aplastic anemia. TCR beta VDJ and CDR3 profiling used genomic DNA as template. MiXCR was run by TCRdb on the reads, yielding one entry per CDR3 protein. This repertoire shows hundreds of thousands of distinct CDR3 sequences, roughly 34% found once; its top ten account for 0.7% to 1%. For sequencing, patients were chosen who had shown expansion of CD8+CD57+ cells by flow cytometry. Specimen: sorted CD4+, CD8+, or CD8+CD57+ T cells (not recorded which) from PBMCs. These receptors were obtained from a human donor with aplastic anemia.

The chain employs TRBV3-1 and TRBJ2-5, with D possibly being TRBD1 or TRBD2 (5 bases each). The length of the CDR3 is 13 residues. Germline V gives CDR1 LGHDT, CDR2 YNNKEL (reference sequence). Trimming cost V 4 bases and J 9 bases, with 15 bases left between them. Written as DNA, the CDR3 is TGTGCCAGCAGCCCTGGGACGTGGAGGCCCCAGTACTTC. Translating it yields CASSPGTWRPQYF.

The CDR3 nucleotides are TGTGCCACCAGTGATTCGTCGTTAGGGGCCACTGAAGCTTTCTTT. It encodes CATSDSSLGATEAFF. The rearrangement links TRBV24-1 to TRBJ1-1; possible D gene TRBD1, 5 bases. The germline V and J ends were trimmed by 2 bases and 4 bases, with 13 bases remaining between them. The CDR3 is made up of 15 amino acids. Germline V lookup: CDR1 KGHDR, CDR2 SFDVKD.

This clonotype has a count of ten or more. The V call is TRBV2, the J call TRBJ1-2; tentatively, D is TRBD1 (6 bases). The CDR3 sequence is 15 residues long. The germline CDR1 and CDR2 sequences are SNHLY and FYNNEI. The V gene lost 5 bases and the J gene lost 3 bases, with 16 bases spanning the gap. Written as DNA, the CDR3 is TGTGCCAGCAGTTCAGGGGAGAGGCGAGACTATGGCTACACCTTC. It specifies CASSSGERRDYGYTF.

Comment on this clonotype: One junction end does not reproduce the germline sequence, and a read error may be involved. This chain joins TRBV10-2 and TRBJ2-5; TRBD2 aligns across 10 bases. Germline V CDR1 and CDR2: WSHSY, SAAADI. The CDR3 totals 16 residues. The DNA for the CDR3 is TGTGCCATCTCCGAGGGGGCTAGCGGGAGTAGGGAGACCCAGTACTTC. It codes for CAISEGASGSRETQYF.

This clonotype was observed a few times. This chain uses TRBV24-1 with TRBJ2-1; D is unclear. The V end lost 4 bases, the J end lost 4 bases, and 4 bases lay between the germline ends. The CDR3 runs to 12 residues. Germline V gene data show CDR1 as KGHDR and CDR2 as SFDVKD. The CDR3 spells CATSDQYNEQFF. CDR3 nucleotides: TGTGCCACCAGTGACCAGTACAATGAGCAGTTCTTC.

This clonotype was seen at least ten times. The V gene is TRBV6-1, the J gene TRBJ1-2; D unresolved. CDR3 length equals 12 residues. V shed 2 bases and J shed 8 bases, with 9 bases lying between them. Germline V CDR1 and CDR2: MNHNS, SASEGT. The DNA of the CDR3 is TGTGCCAGCAGTGAATTCACAGAGGGCTACACCTTC. Translation gives CASSEFTEGYTF.

This clonotype occurred many times. The genes are TRBV15 and TRBJ2-7; D possibly corresponds to TRBD2 (6 bases). The CDR3 runs to 15 residues. Germline lookup yields CDR1 LNHNV and CDR2 YYDKDF (reference sequence). V lost 0 bases, J lost 5 bases, and 14 bases lay in between. CDR3 region: CATSRDFRGSHEQYF. CDR3 bases: TGTGCCACCAGCAGAGATTTCCGGGGGAGCCACGAGCAGTACTTC.

As to this clonotype: A much larger clone lies a single base off, so this may be a read error. Because the CDR3 is missing its conserved closing phenylalanine or tryptophan, this is likely a read error. This chain links TRBV7-2 with TRBJ2-7; 7 bases fit TRBD1. J was trimmed by 9 bases and V by 5 bases; bases with no gene match: 7. CDR1 is SGHTA and CDR2 is FQGNSA in the germline V gene. The CDR3 has 12 amino acids. Here the CDR3 DNA reads TGTGCCAGCAGCGATCGACAGGGCCGGCAGTACCTC. Residues: CASSDRQGRQYL.